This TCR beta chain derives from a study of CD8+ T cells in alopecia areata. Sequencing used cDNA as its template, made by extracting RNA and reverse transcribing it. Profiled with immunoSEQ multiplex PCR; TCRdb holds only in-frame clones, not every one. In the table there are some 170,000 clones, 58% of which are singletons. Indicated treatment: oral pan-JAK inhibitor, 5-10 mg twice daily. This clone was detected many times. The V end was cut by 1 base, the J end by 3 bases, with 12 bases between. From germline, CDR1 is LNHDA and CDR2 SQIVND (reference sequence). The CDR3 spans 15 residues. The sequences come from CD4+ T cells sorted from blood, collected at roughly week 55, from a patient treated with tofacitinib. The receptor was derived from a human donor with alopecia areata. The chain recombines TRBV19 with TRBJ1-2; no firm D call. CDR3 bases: TGTGCCAGTAGTATAGCTATTGGCGAAGACTATGGCTACACCTTC. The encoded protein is CASSIAIGEDYGYTF.